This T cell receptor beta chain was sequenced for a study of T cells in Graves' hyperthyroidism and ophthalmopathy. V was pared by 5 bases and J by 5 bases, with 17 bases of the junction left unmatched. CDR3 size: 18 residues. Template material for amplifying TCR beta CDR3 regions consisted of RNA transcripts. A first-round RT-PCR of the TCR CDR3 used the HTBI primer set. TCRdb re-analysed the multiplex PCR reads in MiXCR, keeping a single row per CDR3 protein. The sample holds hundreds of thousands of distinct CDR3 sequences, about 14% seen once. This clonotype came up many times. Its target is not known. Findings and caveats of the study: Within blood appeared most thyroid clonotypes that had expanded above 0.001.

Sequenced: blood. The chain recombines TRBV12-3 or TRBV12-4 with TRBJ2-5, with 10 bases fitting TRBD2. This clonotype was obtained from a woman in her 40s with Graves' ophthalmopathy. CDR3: CASSPPSGRKSGWETQYF. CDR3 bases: TGTGCCAGCAGTCCCCCTAGCGGGAGAAAGAGCGGGTGGGAGACCCAGTACTTC.